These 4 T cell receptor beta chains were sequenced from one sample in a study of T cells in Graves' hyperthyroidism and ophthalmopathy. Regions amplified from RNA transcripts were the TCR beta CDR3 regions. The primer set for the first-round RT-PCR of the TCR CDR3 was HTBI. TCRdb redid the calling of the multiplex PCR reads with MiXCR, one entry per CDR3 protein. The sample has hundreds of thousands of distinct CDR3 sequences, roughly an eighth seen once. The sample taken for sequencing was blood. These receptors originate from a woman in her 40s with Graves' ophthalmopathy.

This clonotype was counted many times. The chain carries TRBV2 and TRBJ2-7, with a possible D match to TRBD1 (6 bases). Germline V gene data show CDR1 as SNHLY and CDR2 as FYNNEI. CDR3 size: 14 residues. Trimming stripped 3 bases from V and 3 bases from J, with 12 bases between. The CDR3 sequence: CASSDTGMIYEQYF. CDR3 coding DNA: TGTGCCAGCAGTGATACAGGGATGATCTACGAGCAGTACTTC.

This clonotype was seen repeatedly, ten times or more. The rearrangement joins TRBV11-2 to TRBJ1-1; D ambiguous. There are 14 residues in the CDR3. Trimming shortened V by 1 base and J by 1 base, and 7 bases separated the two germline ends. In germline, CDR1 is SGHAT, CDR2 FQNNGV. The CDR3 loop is CASSLVLRNTEAFF. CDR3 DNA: TGTGCCAGCAGCTTAGTTCTGCGGAACACTGAAGCTTTCTTT.

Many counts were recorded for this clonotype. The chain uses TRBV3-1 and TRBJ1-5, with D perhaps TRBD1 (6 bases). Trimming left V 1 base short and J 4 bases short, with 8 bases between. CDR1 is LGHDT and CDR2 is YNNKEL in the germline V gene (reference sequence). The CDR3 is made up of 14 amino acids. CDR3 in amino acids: CASSQGTENQPQHF. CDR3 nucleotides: TGTGCCAGCAGCCAAGGGACAGAAAATCAGCCCCAGCATTTT. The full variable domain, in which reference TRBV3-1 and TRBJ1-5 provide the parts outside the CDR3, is DTAVSQTPKYLVTQMGNDKSIKCEQNLGHDTMYWYKQDSKKFLKIMFSYNNKELIINETVPNRFSPKSPDKAHLNLHINSLELGDSAVYFCASSQGTENQPQHFGDGTRLSIL.

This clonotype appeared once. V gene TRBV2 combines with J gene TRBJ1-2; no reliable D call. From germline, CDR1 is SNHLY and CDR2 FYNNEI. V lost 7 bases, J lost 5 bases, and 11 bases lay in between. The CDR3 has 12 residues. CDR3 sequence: CASTRTIYGYTF. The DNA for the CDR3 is TGTGCCAGCACGAGGACCATATATGGCTACACCTTC.